This T cell receptor (beta chain) derives from a study of T cell repertoires in cytomegalovirus infection. General study findings and limits: Of the TCR beta families, the public ones yielded a cumulative frequency that identified carriers of CMV plus the relevant HLA.

TCRdb used MiXCR to reprocess the reads, holding one entry per CDR3 protein. The sample lists more than 650,000 distinct CDR3 sequences; 35% to 40% were seen once. With respect to this clonotype: What it recognizes is unknown.

V shed 9 bases and J shed 7 bases, with 20 bases lying between them. Germline values: CDR1 KGHDR, CDR2 SFDVKD. The CDR3 is made up of 14 amino acids. The TCR sequence derives from a human donor in good health (CMV status not recorded). Some clones in this sample may be carry-over from other donors' samples. The genes are TRBV24-1 and TRBJ2-5, with D uncertain. Source material: PBMCs. DNA of the CDR3: TGTGCCACCCACCCGGCGCGGTCGCTGGGGACCCAGTACTTC. Residues: CATHPARSLGTQYF.